The clone carrying this T cell receptor beta chain was recorded at least ten times. The target antigen is unknown. Germline V lookup: CDR1 KGHDR, CDR2 SFDVKD. V was pared by 5 bases and J by 3 bases, with 9 bases between. The CDR3 totals 13 residues. TCR beta CDR3 regions were amplified from RNA. TCR CDR3 underwent first-round RT-PCR with the HTBI primer set. TCRdb passed the multiplex PCR reads through MiXCR, listing each CDR3 protein once. The sample has around 620,000 distinct CDR3 sequences, 35% to 55% seen once; the top ten hold 15% to 20%. This entry belongs to a study of T cells in Graves' hyperthyroidism and ophthalmopathy. Study-wide findings and caveats: Most thyroid clonotypes with frequency above 0.001 were detected in blood. Ophthalmopathy was model-predicted a median about 6.7 months pre-onset. Separating ophthalmopathy from stable hyperthyroidism was achieved by a 13 V-J model.

This clonotype was obtained from an adult woman with Graves' disease, either hyperthyroidism or ophthalmopathy (not recorded which). The V gene is TRBV24-1, the J gene TRBJ1-2; perhaps TRBD1 as D (5 bases). Material for sequencing was peripheral blood or thyroid tissue (not recorded which). The CDR3 loop is CATSAGRDYGYTF. The CDR3 DNA reads as TGTGCCACCAGTGCTGGCAGGGACTATGGCTACACCTTC.